This record covers a single T cell receptor (beta chain). Other DNA sequences within the sample encode an identical CDR3. This CDR3 has 14 residues. V was clipped by 3 bases and J by 5 bases; unmatched bases: 0. The germline CDR1 and CDR2 sequences are KGHSH and LQKENI. These data belong to a study of blood T cell repertoires in COVID-19. In terms of age and location, participants ranged from roughly 18 to 90 years and lived in under 30 US areas. Which cohort a participant joined came from the clinical history participants gave. In the authors' methods: Cell counts per sample came from amplifying reference gene primers. Data came from immunoSEQ multiplex PCR; TCRdb stores just in-frame clones and leaves some out. The V and J calls and clone size were taken over from that table, and D and trimming were inferred from the DNA. Of hundreds of thousands of clones in the sample, over 75% were seen once.

This chain uses TRBV18 with TRBJ2-7; 14 nucleotides align to TRBD2. Sequencing was carried out using PBMCs or T cells enriched from blood (not recorded which). The receptor was isolated from a man younger than 40 who had recovered from COVID-19. CDR3 region: CASSPGLAGDEQYF. CDR3 coding DNA: TGTGCCAGCTCACCGGGACTAGCGGGAGACGAGCAGTACTTC. The full variable domain, completed using reference TRBV18 and TRBJ2-7, is NAGVMQNPRHLVRRRGQEARLRCSPMKGHSHVYWYRQLPEEGLKFMVYLQKENIIDESGMPKERFSAEFPKEGPSILRIQQVVRGDSAAYFCASSPGLAGDEQYFGPGTRLTVT.